Following are 25 T cell receptor beta chains from one sample sequenced in a study of response to subunit inactivated influenza vaccine. MiXCR was run by TCRdb on the RT-PCR reads, yielding one entry per CDR3 protein. Of some 520,000 distinct CDR3 sequences listed, 16% are singletons. The sample was CD4+ T cells sorted from PBMCs, taken less than 30 months after vaccination. These receptor sequences come from a man aged 45 to 70 who received an inactivated influenza vaccine.

This clonotype was seen ten or more times. The rearrangement uses TRBV6-5 and TRBJ2-2, with D tentatively TRBD2 (5 bases). V lost 2 bases and J lost 4, with 8 bases in between. The germline CDR1 and CDR2 sequences are MNHEY and SVGAGI. The CDR3 sequence is 14 residues long. The CDR3 region has the DNA TGTGCCAGCAGTTACGGACTGTCCACCGGGGAGCTGTTTTTT. The encoded protein is CASSYGLSTGELFF.

This clonotype was found many times. The CDR3 here is CASSRTSGSTDTQYF. The CDR3 DNA reads TGTGCCAGCAGCCGAACTAGCGGGAGCACAGATACGCAGTATTTT. The rearrangement joins TRBV7-3 to TRBJ2-3; 9 bases are a match to TRBD2. The CDR3 extends over 15 amino acids. Germline lookup yields CDR1 SGHTA and CDR2 FQGTGA. The V gene end was trimmed by 5 bases and the J gene end by 0 bases; junction bases not matched to a gene: 3.

The rearrangement links TRBV7-2 to TRBJ2-1; D is unresolved. V was trimmed by 8 bases and J by 2 bases, leaving 13 bases between them. CDR1 and CDR2 from the germline V gene are SGHTA and FQGNSA. CDR3 size: 14 residues. As DNA, the CDR3 is TGTGCCAGCGGCAGTAGCAGTACCTACAATGAGCAGTTCTTC. This encodes CASGSSSTYNEQFF.

This clonotype came up a few times. The chain carries TRBV5-1 and TRBJ1-4, with TRBD1 as a possible D gene (6 bases). The V gene's germline CDR1 is SGHRS and CDR2 YFSETQ. CDR3 length: 15 residues. The V end lost 3 bases, the J end lost 0 bases, and 9 bases lay between the germline ends. The CDR3 sequence is CASSWDIATNEKLFF. Here the CDR3 DNA reads TGCGCCAGCAGCTGGGACATTGCAACTAATGAAAAACTGTTTTTT.

This rearrangement joins TRBV6-5 to TRBJ2-7; D is ambiguous. CDR1 is MNHEY and CDR2 is SVGAGI in the germline V gene. Trimming cost V 6 bases and J 2 bases, with 5 bases left between them. This CDR3 has 11 residues. The CDR3: CASRDPYEQYF. The CDR3 DNA sequence: TGTGCCAGCAGGGACCCCTACGAGCAGTACTTC.

The chain carries TRBV5-1 and TRBJ2-7, with 16 bases matching TRBD2. Germline V gene lookup returns CDR1 SGHRS and CDR2 YFSETQ. V was clipped by 4 bases and J by 1 base; unmatched bases: 5. The CDR3 sequence is 17 residues long. CDR3 region: CASSNPGLAGGSYEQYF. The CDR3 DNA reads as TGCGCCAGCAGCAACCCGGGACTAGCGGGAGGGTCCTACGAGCAGTACTTC. The whole variable domain, filled in from reference TRBV5-1 and TRBJ2-7, reads KAGVTQTPRYLIKTRGQQVTLSCSPISGHRSVSWYQQTPGQGLQFLFEYFSETQRNKGNFPGRFSGRQFSNSRSEMNVSTLELGDSALYLCASSNPGLAGGSYEQYFGPGTRLTVT.

This clonotype was observed many times. This chain joins TRBV5-6 and TRBJ2-7; D possibly corresponds to TRBD1 (6 bases). The germline V and J ends were trimmed by 0 bases and 5 bases, with 21 bases remaining between them. Germline V gives CDR1 SGHDT, CDR2 YYEEEE. CDR3 length: 17 residues. The CDR3 spells CASSLESLGQFSNEQYF. The CDR3 DNA follows: TGTGCCAGCAGCTTGGAAAGCCTAGGACAGTTTTCGAACGAGCAGTACTTC.

The chain links TRBV24-1 to TRBJ1-2; D not certain. CDR3 length: 13 amino acids. The V gene lost 4 bases and the J gene lost 2 bases, with 7 bases spanning the gap. Per germline, CDR1 KGHDR and CDR2 SFDVKD. CDR3 sequence reads: CATSEWVNYGYTF. The CDR3 nucleotides read TGTGCCACCAGTGAATGGGTCAACTATGGCTACACCTTC.

The chain links TRBV18 to TRBJ2-7; D not certain. The CDR3 has 15 residues. V lost 3 bases, J lost 5 bases, and 17 bases lay in between. Germline V gives CDR1 KGHSH, CDR2 LQKENI. The CDR3 reads CASSPVSSPTNEQYF. CDR3 nucleotides: TGTGCCAGCTCACCGGTCAGTTCGCCGACCAACGAGCAGTACTTC.

This chain connects TRBV20-1 to TRBJ2-7; D remains ambiguous. Trimming left V 0 bases short and J 2 bases short, with 8 bases between. The CDR3 is made up of 13 amino acids. Germline CDR1 DFQATT, CDR2 SNEGSKA (reference sequence). The CDR3 sequence is CSARDPGPYEQYF. CDR3 nucleotides: TGCAGTGCTAGAGATCCGGGCCCCTACGAGCAGTACTTC.

This clonotype was observed a few times. The chain is built from TRBV7-2 and TRBJ1-2; maybe TRBD1 (5 bases). This CDR3 is 15 amino acids long. Germline loops: CDR1 SGHTA, CDR2 FQGNSA. Trimming removed 4 bases from V and 7 bases from J, with 19 bases in between. CDR3 amino acids: CASSSSRTPYSGYTF. DNA for the CDR3: TGTGCCAGCAGCTCCTCCCGGACACCATATTCTGGCTACACCTTC.

The chain is built from TRBV20-1 and TRBJ2-1; no clear D. Germline-derived CDR1 and CDR2 are DFQATT and SNEGSKA (reference sequence). The CDR3 extends over 14 amino acids. Deletions cut 6 bases from V and 5 bases from J, with 17 bases between. CDR3 loop: CSAHGPPADNEQFF. The CDR3 DNA reads TGCAGTGCCCATGGACCGCCTGCGGACAATGAGCAGTTCTTC.

This clonotype occurred a few times. This chain links TRBV6-5 with TRBJ1-5; perhaps TRBD1 as D (5 bases). Looked up from germline, CDR1 is MNHEY and CDR2 is SVGAGI. CDR3 length: 16 residues. Trimming cost V 0 bases and J 2 bases, with 11 bases left between them. The chain's CDR3 is CASSYSIGGGNQPQHF. As DNA, the CDR3 is TGTGCCAGCAGTTACTCGATCGGGGGAGGCAATCAGCCCCAGCATTTT.

This clonotype came up a few times. The V and J genes are TRBV20-1 and TRBJ2-3; D possibly corresponds to TRBD2 (6 bases). The CDR3 has 13 amino acids. Germline loops: CDR1 DFQATT, CDR2 SNEGSKA (reference sequence). V was clipped by 2 bases and J by 6 bases, with 12 bases between them. The CDR3 DNA follows: TGCAGTGCTAGATACGAGGGGAGGGATACGCAGTATTTT. It codes for CSARYEGRDTQYF.

V is TRBV5-1 and J is TRBJ2-1; D might be TRBD2 (5 bases). From germline, CDR1 is SGHRS and CDR2 YFSETQ. The CDR3 has 18 residues. V lost 3 bases, J lost 7 bases, and 26 bases lay in between. The CDR3 sequence: CASSSPRTGLVLGNEQFF. CDR3 nucleotide sequence: TGCGCCAGCAGCTCGCCCAGGACGGGGTTGGTCCTGGGAAATGAGCAGTTCTTC.

In its sample, this clonotype was seen once. V usage is TRBV7-6 and J usage is TRBJ1-1; 8 bases are a match to TRBD1. The germline CDR1 and CDR2 sequences are SGHVS and FNYEAQ. V trimming: 5 bases; J trimming: 1 base; junction bases outside the gene matches: 6. The CDR3 consists of 15 residues. CDR3 nucleotides: TGTGCCAGCAGCCCCTGGACAGGGCGGAACACTGAAGCTTTCTTT. Translated, it gives CASSPWTGRNTEAFF.

This sequence joins TRBV4-2 and TRBJ2-2; 9 nucleotides agree with TRBD2. The CDR3 consists of 15 residues. The V segment lost 0 bases and the J segment 9 bases; nucleotides outside the gene matches: 5. Germline V gives CDR1 LGHNA, CDR2 YNFKEQ. CDR3 nucleotide sequence: TGTGCCAGCAGCCAAGAACTAGCGGGTGGCCGGGAGCTGTTTTTT. Translating gives CASSQELAGGRELFF.

This clonotype was seen many times. The chain has TRBV10-3 and TRBJ2-5; the D is unclear. This CDR3 has 13 residues. The germline gives CDR1 ENHRY, CDR2 SYGVKD. V dropped 4 bases and J dropped 2 bases, with 8 bases sitting between them. The CDR3 spells CAISGQVQETQYF. The CDR3 DNA reads as TGTGCCATCAGTGGGCAGGTGCAAGAGACCCAGTACTTC.

The V and J genes are TRBV6-5 and TRBJ2-2, with unresolved D. Per germline, CDR1 MNHEY and CDR2 SVGAGI. The V gene lost 2 bases and the J gene lost 7 bases, with 11 bases spanning the gap. The CDR3 is 14 residues long. The CDR3 sequence: CASSYRVANGELFF. The CDR3 DNA follows: TGTGCCAGCAGTTACAGGGTGGCGAACGGGGAGCTGTTTTTT.

The chain joins TRBV9 to TRBJ2-1; D is undetermined. The CDR3 is 12 amino acids. Trimming cost V 0 bases and J 6 bases, with 4 bases left between them. The germline V gene has CDR1 SGDLS and CDR2 YYNGEE. CDR3: CASSVASNEQFF. CDR3 coding DNA: TGTGCCAGCAGCGTAGCCAGCAATGAGCAGTTCTTC.

The V gene is TRBV20-1, the J gene TRBJ1-1; D is unresolved. Germline V gene sequence: CDR1 DFQATT, CDR2 SNEGSKA (reference sequence). The CDR3 runs to 14 residues. Trimming removed 4 bases from V and 0 bases from J, with 12 bases in between. In DNA form, the CDR3 reads TGCAGTGCTAAGAGGGCAGCCATGAACACTGAAGCTTTCTTT. Translation: CSAKRAAMNTEAFF.

Concerning this clonotype: One end of the junction varies from germline; a read error may be responsible. The CDR3 sequence: CSSYAGNNQPQHF. In nucleotides, the CDR3 is TGTTCCAGTTACGCGGGGAACAATCAGCCCCAGCATTTT. The genes are TRBV27 and TRBJ1-5; D unclear. CDR3 length equals 13 residues. In germline, CDR1 is MNHEY, CDR2 SMNVEV (reference sequence).

This clonotype was seen more than once but under ten times. V is TRBV4-2 and J is TRBJ2-3; D gene unclear. The CDR3 runs 16 residues. The V and J ends lost 1 base and 0 bases respectively, with 11 bases between them. CDR1 and CDR2 from the germline V gene are LGHNA and YNFKEQ. CDR3 DNA: TGTGCCAGCAGCCAAGGGGTTGAGGCGAGCACAGATACGCAGTATTTT. Its protein product is CASSQGVEASTDTQYF.

The genes are TRBV6-2 or TRBV6-3 and TRBJ1-1, with no clear D. The germline V gene has CDR1 MNHEY and CDR2 SVGEGT. The CDR3 is 18 amino acids. V shed 2 bases and J shed 3 bases, with 22 bases lying between them. The CDR3 loop is CASSYGLVSGRRHTEAFF. Here the CDR3 DNA reads TGTGCCAGCAGTTACGGGTTGGTTAGCGGTCGTCGGCACACTGAAGCTTTCTTT.

The V gene is TRBV11-2, the J gene TRBJ2-7, with D perhaps TRBD1 or TRBD2 (6 bases each). Between the trimmed V and J ends, which lost 5 bases and 3 bases, there was a span of 11 bases. This CDR3 is 13 amino acids long. Germline V gene sequence: CDR1 SGHAT, CDR2 FQNNGV. The CDR3 DNA is TGTGCCAGCAGCCGCGGGACATTCTACGAGCAGTACTTC. This encodes CASSRGTFYEQYF. The full variable domain, in which reference TRBV11-2 and TRBJ2-7 provide the parts outside the CDR3, is EAGVAQSPRYKIIEKRQSVAFWCNPISGHATLYWYQQILGQGPKLLIQFQNNGVVDDSQLPKDRFSAERLKGVDSTLKIQPAKLEDSAVYLCASSRGTFYEQYFGPGTRLTVT.